A selection of T cell receptor beta chains follows, all from one sample in a study of T cell responses to AZD1222 COVID-19 vaccine. Sequencing was performed with immunoSEQ multiplex PCR; in TCRdb, only in-frame clones are kept and a portion is missing. Seen here are more than 100,000 clones, about 87% observed once, and the top ten hold approximately 8.4%. The specimen comprised peripheral blood, sampled on day 0 of AZD1222 vaccination. These receptors were taken from an adult in good health. The CDR3 runs from the conserved cysteine through the conserved F or W. The D gene is left open where the match is weak. Expanded clones get a size class; other rows say once, few or many, or leave the size out.

j_call,clone_size,v_call,cdr3_length,d_call,cdr3_aa,cdr3_nt
TRBJ1-5,.,TRBV7-8,15,TRBD1,CASSSQGASNQPQHF,TGTGCCAGCAGCTCTCAGGGGGCTAGCAATCAGCCCCAGCATTTT
TRBJ2-7,.,TRBV27,13,.,CASSLSTARAQYF,TGTGCCAGCAGTTTATCCACCGCTCGAGCCCAGTACTTC
TRBJ2-1,.,TRBV5-1,15,TRBD2,CASRGGVAGAHEQFF,TGCGCCAGCAGAGGGGGCGTAGCGGGAGCTCACGAGCAGTTCTTC
TRBJ2-7,.,TRBV28,17,TRBD2,CASSLYGAGVAGNEQYF,TGTGCCAGCAGTTTATACGGAGCAGGGGTAGCGGGGAACGAGCAGTACTTC
TRBJ2-2,.,TRBV9,17,TRBD2,CASSAGLAGLNTGELFF,TGTGCCAGCAGCGCCGGACTAGCGGGGCTGAACACCGGGGAGCTGTTTTTT
TRBJ2-7,.,TRBV9,14,TRBD2,CASSVGGSSYEQYF,TGTGCCAGCAGCGTAGGCGGGAGCTCCTACGAGCAGTACTTC
TRBJ1-6,.,TRBV30,19,.,CAWSVLEGSLSPANSPLHF,TGTGCCTGGAGTGTACTCGAGGGGTCCCTCTCTCCGGCTAATTCACCCCTCCACTTT
TRBJ1-2,.,TRBV11-1,15,.,CASREGRAINYGYTF,TGTGCCAGCAGGGAGGGCAGGGCGATCAACTATGGCTACACCTTC
TRBJ2-2,few,TRBV29-1,14,.,CSGGTNLNTGELFF,TGCAGCGGGGGGACCAATCTTAACACCGGGGAGCTGTTTTTT
TRBJ2-5,.,TRBV27,18,TRBD1,CASSPTSAGTGGAMSQYF,TGTGCCAGCAGCCCGACCTCCGCCGGGACAGGGGGCGCTATGAGCCAGTACTTC
TRBJ2-4,.,TRBV10-1,13,TRBD1,CASSEYRGNIQYF,TGCGCCAGCAGTGAGTACAGGGGGAACATTCAGTACTTC
TRBJ1-1,.,TRBV18,14,.,CASSPGSLNTEAFF,TGTGCCAGCTCACCGGGCAGCCTGAACACTGAAGCTTTCTTT
TRBJ1-2,.,TRBV2,13,.,CASSGSGVTSYTF,TGTGCCAGCAGTGGTTCAGGGGTCACGAGCTACACCTTC
TRBJ1-5,.,TRBV6-5,15,TRBD1,CASSLHRGSDQPQHF,TGTGCCAGCAGTTTACACAGGGGTTCCGATCAGCCCCAGCATTTT
TRBJ2-1,.,TRBV25-1,16,TRBD2,CASSWGSGRSPREQFF,TGTGCCAGCAGCTGGGGGAGCGGGAGGTCTCCGCGGGAGCAGTTCTTC
TRBJ1-3,.,TRBV11-2,14,.,CASSLAGAGNTIYF,TGTGCCAGCAGCTTGGCAGGGGCAGGAAACACCATATATTTT
TRBJ1-1,.,TRBV18,13,.,CASRQGVDTEAFF,TGTGCCAGTCGCCAGGGTGTGGACACTGAAGCTTTCTTT
TRBJ2-3,.,TRBV5-1,15,.,CASSWGDLATDTQYF,TGCGCCAGCAGCTGGGGGGATTTAGCCACAGATACGCAGTATTTT
TRBJ2-2,.,TRBV5-6,16,.,CASSTGRRYNTGELFF,TGTGCCAGCAGCACCGGCCGACGGTATAACACCGGGGAGCTGTTTTTT
TRBJ2-3,.,TRBV2,15,TRBD2,CASLFNGGASDTQYF,TGTGCCTCCCTTTTTAACGGGGGGGCTTCAGATACGCAGTATTTT
TRBJ1-2,.,TRBV2,13,TRBD1,CASSQDRDYGYTF,TGTGCCAGCAGTCAGGACAGGGACTATGGCTACACCTTC
TRBJ2-5,.,TRBV5-4,14,TRBD1,CASSLRGPQETQYF,TGTGCCAGCAGCTTGAGGGGGCCACAAGAGACCCAGTACTTC
TRBJ1-4,.,TRBV7-6,12,.,CASSLRSDRLFF,TGTGCCAGCAGCTTAAGGTCGGATAGACTGTTTTTT
TRBJ1-1,.,TRBV5-6,13,.,CASSLLWSAEAFF,TGTGCCAGCAGCCTACTGTGGAGTGCTGAAGCTTTCTTT
TRBJ2-7,.,TRBV11-2,13,.,CASSLAHLYEQYF,TGTGCCAGCAGCTTAGCTCACCTATACGAGCAGTACTTC
TRBJ2-7,.,TRBV10-3,14,.,CAISTGTLSYEQYF,TGTGCCATCAGTACCGGGACTCTCTCCTACGAGCAGTACTTC
TRBJ2-6,.,TRBV19,13,.,CASSTRGTNVLTF,TGTGCCAGTAGTACAAGGGGGACCAACGTCCTGACTTTC
TRBJ1-6,.,TRBV30,13,.,CAWTPTDYSPLHF,TGTGCCTGGACCCCAACCGATTATTCACCCCTCCACTTT
TRBJ2-3,.,TRBV9,16,.,CASSGQGGASTDTQYF,TGTGCCAGCAGCGGTCAGGGGGGCGCGAGCACAGATACGCAGTATTTT
TRBJ2-3,.,TRBV7-8,12,.,CASSLGADTQYF,TGTGCCAGCAGCTTAGGGGCAGATACGCAGTATTTT
TRBJ1-4,.,TRBV28,14,TRBD1,CASATGNRYEKLFF,TGTGCCAGCGCGACAGGGAACAGATACGAAAAACTGTTTTTT
TRBJ2-7,.,TRBV19,15,TRBD2,CASRTSGRNLYEQYF,TGTGCCAGTAGAACTAGCGGGAGGAACTTATACGAGCAGTACTTC
TRBJ2-7,.,TRBV5-4,13,TRBD1,CASSSMTGTEQYF,TGTGCCAGCAGCTCGATGACAGGGACCGAGCAGTACTTC
TRBJ1-1,.,TRBV11-3,14,.,CASSLDGTAVEAFF,TGTGCCAGCAGCTTAGATGGGACGGCAGTTGAGGCTTTCTTT
TRBJ1-1,.,TRBV3-1/TRBV3-2,13,.,CASSRFGGTEAFF,TGTGCCAGCAGCCGCTTTGGCGGGACTGAAGCTTTCTTT
TRBJ2-1,.,TRBV2,20,TRBD2,CASTGIPGLAGFSGYNEQFF,TGTGCCAGCACGGGAATCCCGGGACTAGCGGGATTTTCAGGTTACAATGAGCAGTTCTTC
TRBJ2-1,.,TRBV11-2,15,.,CASSSSDSPYNEQFF,TGTGCCAGCAGCTCCTCGGATAGCCCTTACAATGAGCAGTTCTTC
TRBJ1-2,.,TRBV3-1/TRBV3-2,15,TRBD1,CASSPTGGQGPGYTF,TGTGCCAGCAGCCCTACAGGGGGACAGGGACCTGGCTACACCTTC
TRBJ2-1,.,TRBV5-4,16,TRBD1,CASRDGQGLAYNEQFF,TGTGCCAGCAGGGATGGACAGGGCTTAGCCTACAATGAGCAGTTCTTC
TRBJ1-1,.,TRBV30,13,.,CAWNKGVGTEAFF,TGTGCCTGGAATAAGGGGGTCGGCACTGAAGCTTTCTTT
TRBJ1-6,.,TRBV11-2,15,.,CASSLDPRPHSPLHF,TGTGCCAGCAGCTTAGATCCCCGGCCCCATTCACCCCTCCACTTT
TRBJ2-3,.,TRBV11-2,14,.,CASSSGVETDTQYF,TGTGCCAGCAGCAGTGGCGTGGAAACAGATACGCAGTATTTT
TRBJ1-5,.,TRBV24-1,14,TRBD1,CATSDSQGNQPQHF,TGTGCCACCAGTGACTCACAGGGGAATCAGCCCCAGCATTTT
TRBJ1-2,.,TRBV3-1/TRBV3-2,14,.,CASSGPWGGYGYTF,TGTGCCAGCAGTGGCCCCTGGGGGGGCTATGGCTACACCTTC
TRBJ1-2,.,TRBV5-5,15,TRBD1,CASSLARGLGYGYTF,TGTGCCAGCAGCTTGGCGAGGGGGCTGGGCTATGGCTACACCTTC
TRBJ1-6,.,TRBV7-8,18,.,CASSLEGVMSSYNSPLHF,TGTGCCAGCAGCTTAGAAGGGGTGATGAGCTCCTATAATTCACCCCTCCACTTT
TRBJ2-3,.,TRBV27,13,.,CASSLSPGNTQYF,TGTGCCAGCAGTTTATCTCCAGGGAATACGCAGTATTTT
TRBJ2-3,.,TRBV20-1,14,.,CSASYREGTDTQYF,TGCAGTGCTAGTTACAGGGAGGGTACGGATACGCAGTATTTT
TRBJ2-7,.,TRBV19,13,.,CASSISWENEQYF,TGTGCCAGTAGTATCTCATGGGAGAACGAGCAGTACTTC
TRBJ1-2,.,TRBV5-1,16,.,CASSPNAGTNYGGYTF,TGCGCCAGCAGCCCAAACGCCGGGACGAATTACGGTGGCTACACCTTC
TRBJ1-5,.,TRBV20-1,10,.,CSVNNQPQHF,TGCAGTGTTAACAATCAGCCCCAGCATTTT
TRBJ1-2,.,TRBV5-8,14,.,CASSLRPVKNGYTF,TGTGCCAGCAGCTTGAGGCCGGTTAAAAATGGCTACACCTTC
TRBJ1-6,few,TRBV7-6,16,.,CASSLGNRGSHSPLHF,TGTGCCAGCAGCTTAGGTAACAGAGGTTCTCATTCACCCCTCCACTTT